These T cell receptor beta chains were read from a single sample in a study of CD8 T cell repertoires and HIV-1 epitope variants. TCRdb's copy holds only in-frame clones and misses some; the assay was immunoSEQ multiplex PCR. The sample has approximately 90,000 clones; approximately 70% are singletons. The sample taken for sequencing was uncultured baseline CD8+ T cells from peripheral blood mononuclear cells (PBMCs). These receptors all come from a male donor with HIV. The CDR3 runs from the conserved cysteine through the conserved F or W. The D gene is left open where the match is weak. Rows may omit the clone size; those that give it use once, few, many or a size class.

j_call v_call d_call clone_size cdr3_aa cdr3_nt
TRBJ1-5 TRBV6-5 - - CASSLTGFSQPQHF TGTGCCAGCAGCCTCACAGGGTTTTCCCAGCCCCAGCATTTT
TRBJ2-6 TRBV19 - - CASSIGGGVGANVLTF TGTGCCAGTAGTATAGGAGGAGGGGTAGGGGCCAACGTCCTGACTTTC
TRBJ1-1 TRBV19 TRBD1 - CASSIGGQGNTEAFF TGTGCCAGTAGTATAGGGGGACAGGGGAACACTGAAGCTTTCTTT
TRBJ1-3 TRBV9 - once CASSPRSAEGNTIYF TGTGCCAGCAGCCCTCGATCTGCGGAAGGAAACACCATATATTTT
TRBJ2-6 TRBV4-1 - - CASSQVGRAQANVLTF TGCGCCAGCAGCCAAGTAGGAAGGGCCCAGGCCAACGTCCTGACTTTC
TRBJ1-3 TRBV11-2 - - CASSLETALGNTIYF TGTGCCAGCAGCTTAGAAACCGCCCTGGGAAACACCATATATTTT
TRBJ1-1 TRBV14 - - CASSQQGNTEAFF TGTGCCAGCAGCCAACAGGGGAACACTGAAGCTTTCTTT
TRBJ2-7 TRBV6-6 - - CASLGSSYEQYF TGTGCCTCGTTAGGTTCTTCCTACGAGCAGTACTTC
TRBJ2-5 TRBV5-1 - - CASSFDSQETQYF TGCGCCAGCAGCTTCGATAGCCAAGAGACCCAGTACTTC
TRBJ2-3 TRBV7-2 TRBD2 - CASSLNGLASGTDTQYF TGTGCCAGCAGCTTAAATGGACTAGCGTCTGGTACAGATACGCAGTATTTT
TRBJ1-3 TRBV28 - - CASSLSPGRGDTIYF TGTGCCAGCAGTTTATCACCCGGGCGGGGGGACACCATATATTTT
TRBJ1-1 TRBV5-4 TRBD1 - CASKWDSQNTEAFF TGTGCCAGCAAGTGGGACAGTCAGAACACTGAAGCTTTCTTT
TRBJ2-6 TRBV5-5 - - CASSRFSGANVLTF TGTGCCAGCAGCCGATTCTCTGGGGCCAACGTCCTGACTTTC
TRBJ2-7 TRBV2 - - CASSADPYEQYF TGTGCCAGCAGCGCGGACCCCTACGAGCAGTACTTC
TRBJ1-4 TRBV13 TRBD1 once CASSSRTGSEKLFF TGTGCCAGCAGCTCCAGGACAGGAAGTGAAAAACTGTTTTTT
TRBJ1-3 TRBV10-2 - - CASSASGNTIYF TGCGCCAGCAGTGCCTCTGGAAACACCATATATTTT
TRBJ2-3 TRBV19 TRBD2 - CASSSSGISTDTQYF TGTGCCAGTAGTTCCAGCGGGATCAGCACAGATACGCAGTATTTT
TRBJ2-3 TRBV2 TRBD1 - CASSDRDRGTDTQYF TGTGCCAGCAGCGACCGGGACAGGGGAACAGATACGCAGTATTTT
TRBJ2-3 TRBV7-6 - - CASSLEGFSTDTQYF TGTGCCAGCAGCTTAGAGGGGTTCTCCACAGATACGCAGTATTTT
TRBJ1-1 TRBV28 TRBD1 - CASRDPKTGLIAHTEAFF TGTGCCAGCAGAGACCCCAAGACAGGGCTTATTGCCCACACTGAAGCTTTCTTT
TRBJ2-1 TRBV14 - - CASSQPMRVMFF TGTGCCAGCAGCCAACCCATGAGGGTAATGTTCTTC
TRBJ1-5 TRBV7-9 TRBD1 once CASSLVGQGDQPQHF TGTGCCAGCAGCTTAGTCGGACAGGGGGATCAGCCCCAGCATTTT
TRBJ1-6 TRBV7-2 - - CASSPPGLSLHF TGTGCCAGCAGCCCCCCCGGTTTGTCCCTCCACTTT
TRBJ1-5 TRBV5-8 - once CASSFLVGAKNQPQHF TGTGCCAGCAGCTTTCTCGTAGGGGCGAAGAATCAGCCCCAGCATTTT
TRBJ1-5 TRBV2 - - CASTLQRGNSQPQHF TGTGCCAGCACCCTACAGCGGGGAAACAGCCAGCCCCAGCATTTT
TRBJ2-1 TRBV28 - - CASSTNREQFF TGTGCCAGCAGTACCAACCGTGAGCAGTTCTTC
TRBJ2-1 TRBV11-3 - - CASSSGSAGSGYNEQFF TGTGCCAGCAGCTCGGGGTCGGCGGGTAGCGGATACAATGAGCAGTTCTTC
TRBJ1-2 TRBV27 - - CASSLTGGDGYTF TGTGCCAGCAGTTTAACCGGGGGAGATGGCTACACCTTC
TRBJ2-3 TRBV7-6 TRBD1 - CASSFLGTGGLSGHPAQYF TGTGCCAGCAGCTTTCTTGGGACAGGGGGCCTCTCGGGCCATCCGGCGCAGTATTTT
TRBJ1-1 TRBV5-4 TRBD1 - CASSFDRADEAFF TGTGCCAGCAGCTTCGACAGGGCTGATGAAGCTTTCTTT
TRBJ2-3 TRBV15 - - CATSKTLGDTQYF TGTGCCACCAGCAAAACGCTGGGGGATACGCAGTATTTT
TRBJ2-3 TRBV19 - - CASTTGPSTDTQYF TGTGCCAGTACGACAGGCCCTAGCACAGATACGCAGTATTTT
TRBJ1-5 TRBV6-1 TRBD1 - CASKGTGDQPQHF TGTGCCAGCAAAGGGACAGGGGATCAGCCCCAGCATTTT
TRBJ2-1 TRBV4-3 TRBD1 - CASSQAGGSYNEQFF TGCGCCAGCAGCCAAGCAGGGGGCTCCTACAATGAGCAGTTCTTC
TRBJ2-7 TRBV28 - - CASIPGTSYEQYF TGTGCCAGCATCCCCGGGACATCCTACGAGCAGTACTTC
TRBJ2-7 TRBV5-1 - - CASSLKPIPDYEQYF TGCGCCAGCAGCTTGAAACCTATCCCCGATTACGAGCAGTACTTC
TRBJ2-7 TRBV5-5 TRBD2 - CASTGTSRGYEQYF TGTGCCAGCACCGGGACTAGCAGAGGTTACGAGCAGTACTTC
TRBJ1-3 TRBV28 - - CASSFGGRHSGNTIYF TGTGCCAGCAGTTTCGGGGGTCGCCACTCTGGAAACACCATATATTTT
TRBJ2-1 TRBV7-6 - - CASSSLSGLGNEQFF TGTGCCAGCAGCTCCCTCAGTGGGTTAGGGAATGAGCAGTTCTTC
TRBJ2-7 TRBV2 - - CASSGSEFHEQYF TGTGCCAGCAGTGGATCGGAATTCCACGAGCAGTACTTC
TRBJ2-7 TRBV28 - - CASRGTVRHEQYF TGTGCCAGCAGGGGGACGGTGCGACACGAGCAGTACTTC
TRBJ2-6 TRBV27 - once CATKISSGANVLTF TGTGCCACCAAAATATCCTCTGGGGCCAACGTCCTGACTTTC
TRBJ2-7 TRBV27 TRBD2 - CASSLLAGDLYEQYF TGTGCCAGCAGTCTGTTAGCGGGGGATCTCTACGAGCAGTACTTC
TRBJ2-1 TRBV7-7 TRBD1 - CASSPRQGAGYNEQFF TGTGCCAGCAGCCCTCGACAGGGGGCGGGGTACAATGAGCAGTTCTTC
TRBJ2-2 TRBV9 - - CASSRNTGELFF TGTGCCAGCAGCAGAAACACCGGGGAGCTGTTTTTT
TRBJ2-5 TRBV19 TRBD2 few CASSMTSGGARTQYF TGTGCCAGTAGTATGACTAGCGGGGGGGCCCGGACCCAGTACTTC
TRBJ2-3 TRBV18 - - CASCVSGRTDTQYF TGTGCCAGCTGCGTCTCCGGGAGAACAGATACGCAGTATTTT
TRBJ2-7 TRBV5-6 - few CASSSGTLSSYEQYF TGTGCCAGCAGCTCCGGGACATTGAGCTCCTACGAGCAGTACTTC
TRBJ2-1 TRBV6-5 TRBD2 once CASSGRAYEQFF TGTGCCAGTAGCGGGAGGGCGTATGAGCAGTTCTTC
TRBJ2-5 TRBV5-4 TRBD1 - CASSLDRGSQETQYF TGTGCCAGCAGCTTGGACAGGGGTAGTCAAGAGACCCAGTACTTC
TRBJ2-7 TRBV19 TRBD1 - CASKRQGYNEQYF TGTGCCAGCAAGAGACAGGGTTACAACGAGCAGTACTTC
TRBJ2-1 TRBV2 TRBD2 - CASSELAGGANEQFF TGTGCCAGCAGTGAATTGGCGGGGGGGGCTAATGAGCAGTTCTTC
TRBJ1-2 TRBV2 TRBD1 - CASSEMVSGGYHTF TGTGCCAGCAGTGAAATGGTTTCAGGGGGCTACCACACCTTC
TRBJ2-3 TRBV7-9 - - CASSSVRGTDTQYF TGTGCCAGCAGCTCCGTCCGGGGGACAGATACGCAGTATTTT
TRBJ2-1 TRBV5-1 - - CASSFDYSYNEQFF TGCGCCAGCAGCTTTGACTATTCCTACAATGAGCAGTTCTTC
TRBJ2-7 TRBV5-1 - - CASRQPPGYEQYF TGCGCCAGCAGGCAACCGCCGGGCTACGAGCAGTACTTC
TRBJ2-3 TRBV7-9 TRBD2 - CASSLGRGGTDTQYF TGTGCCAGCAGCTTAGGCCGGGGAGGGACAGATACGCAGTATTTT
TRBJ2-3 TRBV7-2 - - CASRLSEGRDTQYF TGTGCCAGCAGGTTGAGCGAGGGAAGGGATACGCAGTATTTT
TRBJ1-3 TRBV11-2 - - CASSFVTGVGISNTIYF TGTGCCAGCAGCTTCGTCACAGGTGTAGGGATATCAAACACCATATATTTT